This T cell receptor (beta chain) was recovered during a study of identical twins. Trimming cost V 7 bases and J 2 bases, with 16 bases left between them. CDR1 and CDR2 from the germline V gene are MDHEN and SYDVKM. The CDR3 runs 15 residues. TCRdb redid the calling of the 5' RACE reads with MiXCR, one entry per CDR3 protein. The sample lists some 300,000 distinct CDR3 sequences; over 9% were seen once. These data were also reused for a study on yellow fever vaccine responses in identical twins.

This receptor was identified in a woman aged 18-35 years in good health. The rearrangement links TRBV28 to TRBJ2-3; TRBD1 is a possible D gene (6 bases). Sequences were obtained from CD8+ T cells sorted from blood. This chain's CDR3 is CASNLGQGTTDTQYF. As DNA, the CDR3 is TGTGCCAGCAACTTAGGGCAGGGGACCACAGATACGCAGTATTTT.